This is a list of T cell receptor beta chains from one sample in a study of blood T cell repertoires in COVID-19. The method was immunoSEQ multiplex PCR; TCRdb's version includes in-frame clones alone and lacks a portion of them. This table holds 35,000 to 45,000 clones, more than 80% found once. The source material was peripheral blood. These receptors came from a man over 45 with COVID-19, enrolled during active disease. Each CDR3 is given with its conserved first and last residue. D genes are given only for firm matches. A row's size may be missing; if present it is once, few, many or a size class.

clone size	V gene	CDR3 length	J gene	D gene	CDR3 DNA	CDR3 protein
.	TRBV6-1	19	TRBJ2-3	TRBD1	TGTGCCAGCAGTGGCCTGGGACAGGATTTATGGTCCCCCGCAGATACGCAGTATTTT	CASSGLGQDLWSPADTQYF
.	TRBV3-1/TRBV3-2	14	TRBJ1-1	.	TGTGCCAGCTCAGCCAGGACTGCAGGGGCTGAAGCTTTCTTT	CASSARTAGAEAFF
.	TRBV28	18	TRBJ1-5	.	TGTGCCAGCAGTTTCGGGGGATCGGTTCTTAATAGCAATCAGCCCCAGCATTTT	CASSFGGSVLNSNQPQHF
.	TRBV5-4	17	TRBJ2-7	TRBD2	TGTGCCAGCAGCTGGGGACTAGTTGAGGAGAGCTCCTACGAGCAGTACTTC	CASSWGLVEESSYEQYF
.	TRBV28	16	TRBJ1-2	TRBD1	TGTGCCAGCAGCTATCAGGGGGCGAAGCGGAGCTATGGCTACACCTTC	CASSYQGAKRSYGYTF
.	TRBV5-1	15	TRBJ1-5	TRBD1	TGCGCCAGCAGCTTAGAAGGACAGGGGAATCAGCCCCAGCATTTT	CASSLEGQGNQPQHF
.	TRBV7-2	16	TRBJ2-3	TRBD2	TGTGCCAGCAGCCCCTCTGCTGCGGGAGGTAGAGATACGCAGTATTTT	CASSPSAAGGRDTQYF
.	TRBV5-1	16	TRBJ2-5	TRBD2	TGCGCCAGCAGCTTGGCGGCGGGGGACTACCAAGAGACCCAGTACTTC	CASSLAAGDYQETQYF
.	TRBV7-9	14	TRBJ2-7	.	TGTGCCAGCAGCTTCGGAGGGAGCGGGTACGAGCAGTACTTC	CASSFGGSGYEQYF
few	TRBV7-2	15	TRBJ1-5	TRBD1	TGTGCCAGCAGCAAATGGACAGGGGGCGGCCAGCCCCAGCATTTT	CASSKWTGGGQPQHF
once	TRBV5-4	15	TRBJ2-3	TRBD2	TGTGCCAGCAGCCGTCCCGGGACTAAGGGGGATACGCAGTATTTT	CASSRPGTKGDTQYF
.	TRBV5-1	16	TRBJ2-5	TRBD1	TGCGCCAGCAGCGCCTACGCCAGGGGGATGTTGGAGACCCAGTACTTC	CASSAYARGMLETQYF
.	TRBV6-2/TRBV6-3	18	TRBJ2-2	TRBD2	TGTGCCAGCAGCGCCGGGACTAGCGGGAGGATACACACCGGGGAGCTGTTTTTT	CASSAGTSGRIHTGELFF
.	TRBV6-5	15	TRBJ2-7	TRBD2	TGTGCCAGCAGTCTTCAGCGGGAGGGCTCCTACGAGCAGTACTTC	CASSLQREGSYEQYF
.	TRBV9	14	TRBJ2-7	.	TGTGCCAGCAGCCTATCCACCAATTCCCTCGAGCAGTACTTC	CASSLSTNSLEQYF